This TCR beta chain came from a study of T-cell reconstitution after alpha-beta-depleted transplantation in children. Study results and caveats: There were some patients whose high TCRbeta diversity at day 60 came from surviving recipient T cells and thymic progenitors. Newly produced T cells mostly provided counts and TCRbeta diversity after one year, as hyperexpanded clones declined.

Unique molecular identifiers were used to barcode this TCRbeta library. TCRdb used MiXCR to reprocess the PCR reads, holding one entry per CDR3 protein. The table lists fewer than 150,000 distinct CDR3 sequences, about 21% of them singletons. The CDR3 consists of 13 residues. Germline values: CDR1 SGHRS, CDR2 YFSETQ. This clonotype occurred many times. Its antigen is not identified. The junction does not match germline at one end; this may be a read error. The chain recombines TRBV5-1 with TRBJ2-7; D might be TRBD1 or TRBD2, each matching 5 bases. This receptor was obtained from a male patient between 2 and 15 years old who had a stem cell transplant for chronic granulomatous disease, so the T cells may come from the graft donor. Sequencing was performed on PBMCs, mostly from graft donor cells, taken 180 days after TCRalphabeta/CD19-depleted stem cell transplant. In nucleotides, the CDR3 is TGTGCCAGCAGTTTAGGTGGGGGCTACGAGCAGTACTTC. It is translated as CASSLGGGYEQYF.